Sequencing of this T cell receptor (beta chain) was carried out in a study of cytomegalovirus exposure and HLA in healthy donors. The study's findings and limits: Presence/absence analyses supposed approximately even sequencing depth among donors.

The PCR was carried out with 60 Vbeta primers and 13 Jbeta primers. Only in-frame clones appear in the TCRdb table, and some are missing; sequencing was by immunoSEQ multiplex PCR. This sample carries some 180,000 clones, 75% of them seen once, and the ten largest clones take roughly 3%. After removal of 3 bases from V and 1 base from J, the junction contained 6 bases not matched to a gene. The germline CDR1 and CDR2 sequences are SGHNT and YYREEE (reference sequence). This CDR3 has 15 residues. As to this clone: Antigen: not known.

The chain recombines TRBV5-4 with TRBJ1-1, with 7 bases identical to TRBD1. This clonotype was obtained from a male donor in good health and CMV-seronegative. Material: PBMCs. CDR3 protein: CASSSPRGPNTEAFF. CDR3 nucleotides: TGTGCCAGCAGCTCACCGAGGGGGCCGAACACTGAAGCTTTCTTT.